This T cell receptor (beta chain) emerged from a study of T cell responses to AZD1222 COVID-19 vaccine. CDR3 length equals 16 residues. The germline gives CDR1 MNHEY, CDR2 SVGEGT. V was pared by 5 bases and J by 0 bases, with 6 bases of the junction left unmatched. As to this clone: The target antigen is unknown.

This table comes from immunoSEQ multiplex PCR, and its TCRdb copy is limited to in-frame clones, with some not included. The table has more than 90,000 clones, 87% seen once. Study-wide points: Reportedly, close to half of spike-specific TCRs are directed against unmutated variant regions. The peak T cell response came first, and repertoires were sampled only after it.

The chain recombines TRBV6-2 or TRBV6-3 with TRBJ2-1; 8 nucleotides align to TRBD2. The input for sequencing was peripheral blood, taken 28 days after the second AZD1222 dose. This TCR derives from an adult who received the AZD1222 COVID-19 vaccine. This CDR3 reads CASSDTSGHSYNEQFF. CDR3 coding DNA: TGTGCCAGCAGTGATACTAGCGGCCACTCCTACAATGAGCAGTTCTTC.